The rows below give T cell receptor beta chains drawn from one sample of a study of T cells after yellow fever vaccination. Via MiXCR, TCRdb re-called the 5' RACE reads, giving one row per CDR3 protein. The repertoire holds some 560,000 distinct CDR3 sequences, with about a fifth as singletons. The sequenced sample was PBMCs, obtained 15 days after the yellow fever booster vaccination. Receptors originate from a man under 40 who received the YFV17D yellow fever vaccine. Each CDR3 is given with its conserved first and last residue. The order of the fields is D gene, clone size, V gene, J gene, CDR3 protein, CDR3 DNA. D genes are given only for firm matches. Clone size is stated in some rows and not others, as once, few, many or a class when expanded.

TRBD1	-	TRBV12-3/TRBV12-4	TRBJ1-5	CASSQGANHPQHF	TGTGCCAGCAGTCAGGGGGCCAATCACCCCCAGCATTTT
-	few	TRBV20-1	TRBJ2-7	CSATGIGTLSYEQYF	TGCAGTGCCACTGGTATAGGCACCCTCTCCTACGAGCAGTACTTC
-	few	TRBV7-9	TRBJ1-5	CASSFGAGSGQPQHF	TGTGCCAGCAGCTTCGGGGCAGGGTCGGGTCAGCCCCAGCATTTT
TRBD2	few	TRBV7-2	TRBJ2-5	CASNRGGGRETQYF	TGTGCCAGCAATCGCGGGGGAGGGCGAGAGACCCAGTACTTC
TRBD2	-	TRBV20-1	TRBJ2-3	CSARKAGDTDTQYF	TGCAGTGCTAGAAAAGCGGGAGACACAGATACGCAGTATTTT
TRBD1	-	TRBV6-5	TRBJ1-5	CASSYVTGGSQPQHF	TGTGCCAGCAGTTACGTAACAGGGGGCAGTCAGCCCCAGCATTTT
-	few	TRBV27	TRBJ1-1	CASSLSTANTEAFF	TGTGCCAGCAGTTTATCGACAGCGAACACTGAAGCTTTCTTT
-	-	TRBV28	TRBJ2-7	CASTQNYDEQYF	TGTGCCAGCACCCAAAATTACGACGAGCAGTACTTC
TRBD1	-	TRBV30	TRBJ2-1	CAWGTGRGNEQFF	TGTGCCTGGGGGACAGGGAGAGGGAATGAGCAGTTCTTC
-	-	TRBV7-2	TRBJ2-7	CASSFGGETYEQYF	TGTGCCAGCAGCTTCGGCGGGGAAACCTACGAGCAGTACTTC
TRBD2	once	TRBV9	TRBJ2-3	CASSRRTGGGADTQYF	TGTGCCAGCAGCCGCCGTACGGGAGGCGGGGCAGATACGCAGTATTTT
TRBD1	few	TRBV11-2	TRBJ2-3	CASSLDPDRVSSTDTQYF	TGTGCCAGCAGCTTAGACCCCGACAGGGTTTCTAGCACAGATACGCAGTATTTT
TRBD1	-	TRBV20-1	TRBJ1-4	CSAMGQYEKLFF	TGCAGTGCTATGGGACAGTATGAAAAACTGTTTTTT
TRBD2	-	TRBV12-3/TRBV12-4	TRBJ2-3	CASSPPSGRAVDTQYF	TGTGCCAGCAGTCCACCGAGCGGGAGGGCCGTAGATACGCAGTATTTT
TRBD2	-	TRBV5-1	TRBJ2-1	CASSLEASGGISYNEQFF	TGCGCCAGCAGCTTGGAGGCTAGCGGGGGCATATCCTACAATGAGCAGTTCTTC
TRBD2	few	TRBV19	TRBJ2-2	CASSTYSGSRTGELFF	TGTGCCAGTAGTACTTATAGCGGGAGTCGGACCGGGGAGCTGTTTTTT
TRBD2	few	TRBV27	TRBJ2-7	CASSSHASGRSYEQYF	TGTGCCAGCAGTTCTCATGCTAGCGGGAGGTCCTACGAGCAGTACTTC
-	-	TRBV28	TRBJ2-5	CASKAVGKTQYF	TGTGCCAGCAAAGCCGTTGGAAAGACCCAGTACTTC
-	-	TRBV29-1	TRBJ2-1	CSVPGAYEQFF	TGCAGCGTTCCAGGGGCGTACGAGCAGTTCTTC
TRBD1	few	TRBV20-1	TRBJ2-3	CSARDRETGPYF	TGCAGTGCTAGAGATCGTGAGACAGGGCCGTATTTT
-	-	TRBV7-2	TRBJ2-1	CASSSDGSYNEQFF	TGTGCCAGCAGCTCCGACGGATCCTACAATGAGCAGTTCTTC
-	few	TRBV7-2	TRBJ2-1	CASSLADNNEQFF	TGTGCCAGCAGCTTAGCCGATAACAATGAGCAGTTCTTC
TRBD1	-	TRBV6-2/TRBV6-3	TRBJ2-3	CASSYEQGALGDTQYF	TGTGCCAGCAGTTACGAACAGGGGGCGCTTGGAGATACGCAGTATTTT
-	-	TRBV20-1	TRBJ2-7	CSASIAATYEQYF	TGCAGTGCTTCAATAGCGGCTACCTACGAGCAGTACTTC
-	few	TRBV29-1	TRBJ2-3	CSVEGTSTDTQYF	TGCAGCGTTGAAGGGACCTCCACAGATACGCAGTATTTT
-	-	TRBV4-3	TRBJ2-3	CASSQDQMGRGANTQYF	TGCGCCAGCAGCCAAGATCAAATGGGCAGGGGCGCGAATACGCAGTATTTT
TRBD2	-	TRBV3-1	TRBJ2-1	CASSQVSLAGVYEQFF	TGTGCCAGCAGCCAAGTTTCCCTAGCGGGAGTATATGAGCAGTTCTTC
-	few	TRBV18	TRBJ1-6	CASSGDSINSPLHF	TGTGCCAGCTCAGGCGACAGCATTAATTCACCCCTCCACTTT
-	few	TRBV7-8	TRBJ2-4	CASSLAGVNIQYF	TGTGCCAGCAGCTTAGCCGGGGTAAACATTCAGTACTTC
-	many	TRBV5-1	TRBJ2-1	CASSLWSQGSNEQFF	TGCGCCAGCAGCTTGTGGTCACAGGGAAGCAATGAGCAGTTCTTC
TRBD1	many	TRBV3-1	TRBJ2-1	CASSQRDRNRGEQFF	TGTGCCAGCAGCCAACGGGACAGAAATAGGGGTGAGCAGTTCTTC
TRBD2	-	TRBV29-1	TRBJ2-7	CSVLLADSSYEQYF	TGCAGCGTTCTTCTAGCGGATAGCTCCTACGAGCAGTACTTC
TRBD2	few	TRBV7-8	TRBJ2-1	CASRSPGLAGPRVEQFF	TGTGCCAGCAGATCCCCGGGACTAGCGGGCCCAAGGGTGGAGCAGTTCTTC
TRBD1	few	TRBV28	TRBJ1-2	CAIPSRSGGTPYGYTF	TGTGCCATCCCATCCCGGTCAGGGGGTACCCCCTATGGCTACACCTTC
-	few	TRBV12-3/TRBV12-4	TRBJ1-5	CASSLSGYSNQPQHF	TGTGCCAGCAGTTTATCGGGATATAGCAATCAGCCCCAGCATTTT
-	-	TRBV20-1	TRBJ2-1	CSASRAYNEQFF	TGCAGTGCTAGTAGGGCTTACAATGAGCAGTTCTTC
-	-	TRBV20-1	TRBJ2-5	CSAGETQYF	TGCAGTGCCGGGGAGACCCAGTACTTC
-	-	TRBV7-2	TRBJ2-2	CASSLAGSSTGELFF	TGTGCCAGCAGCTTAGCCGGGAGTTCCACCGGGGAGCTGTTTTTT
-	-	TRBV5-1	TRBJ2-7	CASKTGQVAYEQYF	TGCGCCAGCAAGACGGGCCAGGTGGCCTACGAGCAGTACTTC
-	-	TRBV4-3	TRBJ1-5	CASSSSSGNQPQHF	TGCGCCAGCAGCTCCTCGTCTGGCAATCAGCCCCAGCATTTT
-	-	TRBV7-2	TRBJ1-4	CASSSLPSGGRGTNEKLFF	TGTGCCAGCAGCTCCCTCCCCTCGGGCGGGCGAGGAACTAATGAAAAACTGTTTTTT
-	few	TRBV5-1	TRBJ2-3	CASSTDLSTDTQYF	TGCGCCAGCAGCACCGACCTTAGCACAGATACGCAGTATTTT
-	-	TRBV12-3/TRBV12-4	TRBJ1-5	CASSLYRARSQPQHF	TGTGCCAGCAGTTTATACAGGGCGAGGAGTCAGCCCCAGCATTTT
-	-	TRBV30	TRBJ2-5	CAWSSGPAQETQYF	TGTGCCTGGAGTTCGGGGCCAGCTCAAGAGACCCAGTACTTC
-	-	TRBV7-8	TRBJ2-5	CASSSRPSRGQETQYF	TGTGCCAGCAGCTCCAGACCTTCGAGGGGCCAAGAGACCCAGTACTTC
-	-	TRBV12-3/TRBV12-4	TRBJ1-4	CASSRSGGSNEKLFF	TGTGCCAGCAGTCGCAGCGGGGGTAGCAATGAAAAACTGTTTTTT
TRBD1	few	TRBV4-3	TRBJ2-1	CASSQDTGVSNEQFF	TGCGCCAGCAGCCAAGATACAGGGGTCAGCAATGAGCAGTTCTTC
-	-	TRBV6-2/TRBV6-3	TRBJ1-1	CASSYILNVGEAFF	TGTGCCAGCAGTTATATCTTAAACGTAGGTGAAGCTTTCTTT
-	few	TRBV5-1	TRBJ2-2	CASRPGTYNTGELFF	TGCGCCAGCAGGCCCGGGACGTATAACACCGGGGAGCTGTTTTTT
-	-	TRBV12-3/TRBV12-4	TRBJ1-1	CASSSAATEAFF	TGTGCCAGCAGTTCCGCCGCCACTGAAGCTTTCTTT
-	few	TRBV7-9	TRBJ2-1	CASSPATDRRHYNEQFF	TGTGCCAGCAGCCCGGCAACCGACAGGAGACACTACAATGAGCAGTTCTTC
TRBD2	-	TRBV5-1	TRBJ2-3	CASSSSRTSGPTDTQYF	TGCGCCAGCAGCTCATCCAGGACTAGCGGCCCCACAGATACGCAGTATTTT
-	-	TRBV5-1	TRBJ2-3	CASRSDGTDTQYF	TGCGCCAGCAGATCGGACGGAACAGATACGCAGTATTTT
TRBD1	few	TRBV7-2	TRBJ2-5	CASSARTGQETQYF	TGTGCCAGCAGCGCGCGGACAGGGCAAGAGACCCAGTACTTC
TRBD1	-	TRBV5-1	TRBJ2-7	CASSRQGAGRGTYEQYF	TGCGCCAGCAGCCGACAGGGGGCCGGGAGGGGAACATACGAGCAGTACTTC